A single TCR beta chain is shown here with its context. Only in-frame clones appear in the TCRdb table, and some are missing; sequencing was by immunoSEQ multiplex PCR. The sample shows around 300,000 clones, roughly 80% of them seen only once. The source of the sample is a study of blood T cell repertoires in COVID-19. Study in general: COVID-19 samples from acute and convalescent phases originated in the United States, Italy and Spain.

V trimming: 7 bases; J trimming: 5 bases; junction bases outside the gene matches: 13. Germline loops: CDR1 MDHEN, CDR2 SYDVKM. The CDR3 spans 16 residues. This chain uses TRBV28 with TRBJ2-2; 7 bases line up with TRBD1. The sample was peripheral blood. This TCR was recovered from a woman in her forties or fifties with active or convalescent COVID-19. Here the CDR3 DNA reads TGTGCCAGCACACTGGGACAGCTCCAGGGAACCGGGGAGCTGTTTTTT. It yields the protein CASTLGQLQGTGELFF. The complete variable domain, with remaining parts taken from reference TRBV28 and TRBJ2-2, reads DVKVTQSSRYLVKRTGEKVFLECVQDMDHENMFWYRQDPGLGLRLIYFSYDVKMKEKGDIPEGYSVSREKKERFSLILESASTNQTSMYLCASTLGQLQGTGELFFGEGSRLTVL.